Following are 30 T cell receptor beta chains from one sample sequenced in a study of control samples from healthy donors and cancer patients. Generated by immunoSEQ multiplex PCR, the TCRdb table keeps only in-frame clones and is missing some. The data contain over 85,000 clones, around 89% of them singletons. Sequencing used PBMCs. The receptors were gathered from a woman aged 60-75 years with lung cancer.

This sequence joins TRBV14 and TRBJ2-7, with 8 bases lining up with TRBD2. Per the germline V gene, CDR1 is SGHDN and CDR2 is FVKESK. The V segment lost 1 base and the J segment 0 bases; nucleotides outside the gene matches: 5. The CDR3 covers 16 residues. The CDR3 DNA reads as TGTGCCAGCAGCCAAGGAATAGCGGGGCACTCCTACGAGCAGTACTTC. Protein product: CASSQGIAGHSYEQYF.

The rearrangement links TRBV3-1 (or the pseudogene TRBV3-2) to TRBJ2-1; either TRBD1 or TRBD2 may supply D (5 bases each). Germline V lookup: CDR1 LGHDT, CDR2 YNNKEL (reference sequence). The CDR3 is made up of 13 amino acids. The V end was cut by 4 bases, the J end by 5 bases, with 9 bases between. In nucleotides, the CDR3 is TGTGCCAGCAGCCGGGGGAACGACAATGAGCAGTTCTTC. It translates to CASSRGNDNEQFF.

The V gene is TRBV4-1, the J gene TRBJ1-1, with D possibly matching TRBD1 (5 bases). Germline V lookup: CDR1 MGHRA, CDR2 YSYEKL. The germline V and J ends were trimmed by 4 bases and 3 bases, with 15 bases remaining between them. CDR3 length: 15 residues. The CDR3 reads CASSPRRGLDTEAFF. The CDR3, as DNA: TGCGCCAGCAGCCCTAGGCGGGGGTTGGACACTGAAGCTTTCTTT.

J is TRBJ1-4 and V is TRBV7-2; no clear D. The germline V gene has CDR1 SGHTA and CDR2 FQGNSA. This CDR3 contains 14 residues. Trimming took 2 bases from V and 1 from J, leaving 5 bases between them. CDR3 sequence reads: CASSLRVTNEKLFF. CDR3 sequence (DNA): TGTGCCAGCAGCTTAAGGGTAACTAATGAAAAACTGTTTTTT.

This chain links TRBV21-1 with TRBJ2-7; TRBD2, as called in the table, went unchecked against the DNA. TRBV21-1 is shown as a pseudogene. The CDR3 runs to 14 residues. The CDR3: CATTPRGGDKEQYF. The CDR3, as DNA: TGTGCCACCACTCCCCGGGGGGGTGATAAAGAGCAGTACTTC.

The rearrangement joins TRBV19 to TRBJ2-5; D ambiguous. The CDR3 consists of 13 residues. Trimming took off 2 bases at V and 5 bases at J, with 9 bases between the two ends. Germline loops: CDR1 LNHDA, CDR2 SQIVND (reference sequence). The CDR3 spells CASSIRDSETQYF. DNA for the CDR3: TGTGCCAGTAGTATAAGGGATTCGGAGACCCAGTACTTC. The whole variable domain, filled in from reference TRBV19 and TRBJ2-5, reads DGGITQSPKYLFRKEGQNVTLSCEQNLNHDAMYWYRQDPGQGLRLIYYSQIVNDFQKGDIAEGYSVSREKKESFPLTVTSAQKNPTAFYLCASSIRDSETQYFGPGTRLLVL.

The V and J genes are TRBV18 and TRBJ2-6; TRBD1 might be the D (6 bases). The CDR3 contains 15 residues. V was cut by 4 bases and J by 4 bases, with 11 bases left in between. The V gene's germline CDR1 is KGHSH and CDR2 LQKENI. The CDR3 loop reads CASSQQGRGANVLTF. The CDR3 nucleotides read TGTGCCAGCTCACAACAGGGACGGGGGGCCAACGTCCTGACTTTC.

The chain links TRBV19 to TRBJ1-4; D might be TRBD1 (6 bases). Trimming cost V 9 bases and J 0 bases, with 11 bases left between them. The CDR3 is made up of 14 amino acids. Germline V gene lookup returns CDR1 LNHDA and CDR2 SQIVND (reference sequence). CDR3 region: CASARQATNEKLFF. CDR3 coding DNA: TGTGCCAGCGCGAGACAGGCAACTAATGAAAAACTGTTTTTT.

CDR3 bases: TGCGCCAGCAGCCAAGGAGCGGACAGGGCTAACTATGGCTACACCTTC. Its translation is CASSQGADRANYGYTF. The chain links TRBV4-1 to TRBJ1-2, with 8 nucleotides matching TRBD1. The CDR3 consists of 16 residues. V was pared by 1 base and J by 0 bases, with 4 bases of the junction left unmatched. Germline V gene sequence: CDR1 MGHRA, CDR2 YSYEKL.

The CDR3, as DNA: TGCGCCAGCAGAGAACAGGGGGCAAGCGAAGAGACCCAGTACTTC. Amino acids: CASREQGASEETQYF. The chain recombines TRBV5-1 with TRBJ2-5; 9 bases line up with TRBD1. Germline-derived CDR1 and CDR2 are SGHRS and YFSETQ. V trimming: 5 bases; J trimming: 3 bases; junction bases outside the gene matches: 8. This CDR3 region has 15 residues.

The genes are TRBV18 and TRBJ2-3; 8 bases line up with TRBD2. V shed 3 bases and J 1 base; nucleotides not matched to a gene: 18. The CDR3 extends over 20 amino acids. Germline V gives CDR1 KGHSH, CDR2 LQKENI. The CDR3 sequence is CASSPAGGGLYPNGTDTQYF. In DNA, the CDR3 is TGTGCCAGCTCACCCGCCGGGGGGGGGCTATATCCTAATGGCACAGATACGCAGTATTTT. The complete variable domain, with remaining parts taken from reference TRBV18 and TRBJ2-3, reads NAGVMQNPRHLVRRRGQEARLRCSPMKGHSHVYWYRQLPEEGLKFMVYLQKENIIDESGMPKERFSAEFPKEGPSILRIQQVVRGDSAAYFCASSPAGGGLYPNGTDTQYFGPGTRLTVL.

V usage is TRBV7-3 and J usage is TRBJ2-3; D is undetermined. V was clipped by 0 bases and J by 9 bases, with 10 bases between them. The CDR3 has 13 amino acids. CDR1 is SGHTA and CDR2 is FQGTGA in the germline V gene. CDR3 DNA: TGTGCCAGCAGCTTAACCAAGGGTGGCACGCAGTATTTT. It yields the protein CASSLTKGGTQYF.

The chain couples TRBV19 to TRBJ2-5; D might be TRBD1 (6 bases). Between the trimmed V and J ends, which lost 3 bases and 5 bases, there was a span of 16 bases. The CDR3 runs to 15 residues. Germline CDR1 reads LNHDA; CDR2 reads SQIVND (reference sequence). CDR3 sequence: CASSIWGQSGETQYF. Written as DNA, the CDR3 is TGTGCCAGTAGTATTTGGGGGCAGTCAGGCGAGACCCAGTACTTC.

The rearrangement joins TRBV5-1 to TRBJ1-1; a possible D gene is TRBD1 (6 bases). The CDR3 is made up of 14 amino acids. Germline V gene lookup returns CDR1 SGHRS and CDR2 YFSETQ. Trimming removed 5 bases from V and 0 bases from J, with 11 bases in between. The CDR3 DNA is TGCGCCAGCAGAAGGACAGCCATGAACACTGAAGCTTTCTTT. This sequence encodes CASRRTAMNTEAFF.

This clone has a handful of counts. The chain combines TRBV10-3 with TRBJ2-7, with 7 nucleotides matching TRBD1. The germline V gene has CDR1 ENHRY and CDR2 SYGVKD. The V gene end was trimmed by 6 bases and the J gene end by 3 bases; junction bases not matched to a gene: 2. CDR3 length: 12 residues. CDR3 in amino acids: CAIRGDSYEQYF. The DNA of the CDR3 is TGTGCCATCAGGGGGGACAGCTACGAGCAGTACTTC.

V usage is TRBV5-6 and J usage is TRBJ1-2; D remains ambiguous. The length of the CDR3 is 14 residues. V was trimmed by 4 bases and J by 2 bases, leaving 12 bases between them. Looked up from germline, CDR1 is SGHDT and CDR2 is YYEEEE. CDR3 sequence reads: CASSQTIINYGYTF. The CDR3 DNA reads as TGTGCCAGCAGCCAGACTATTATAAACTATGGCTACACCTTC.

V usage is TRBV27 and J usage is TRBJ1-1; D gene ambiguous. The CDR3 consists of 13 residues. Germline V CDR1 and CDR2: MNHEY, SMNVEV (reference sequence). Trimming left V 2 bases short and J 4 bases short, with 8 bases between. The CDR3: CASSLLEGTEAFF. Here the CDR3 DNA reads TGTGCCAGCAGTTTACTGGAGGGCACTGAAGCTTTCTTT.

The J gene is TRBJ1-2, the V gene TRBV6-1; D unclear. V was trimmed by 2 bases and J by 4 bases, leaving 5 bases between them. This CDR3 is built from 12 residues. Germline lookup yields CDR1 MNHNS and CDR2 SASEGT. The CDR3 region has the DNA TGTGCCAGCAGTGAAATCCCCTATGGCTACACCTTC. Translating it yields CASSEIPYGYTF.

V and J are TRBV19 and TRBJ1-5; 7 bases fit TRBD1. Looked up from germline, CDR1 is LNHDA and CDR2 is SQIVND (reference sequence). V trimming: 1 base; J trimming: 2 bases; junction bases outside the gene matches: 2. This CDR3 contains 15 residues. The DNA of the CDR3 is TGTGCCAGTAGTATAGTAGGGGGCGGCAATCAGCCCCAGCATTTT. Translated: CASSIVGGGNQPQHF.

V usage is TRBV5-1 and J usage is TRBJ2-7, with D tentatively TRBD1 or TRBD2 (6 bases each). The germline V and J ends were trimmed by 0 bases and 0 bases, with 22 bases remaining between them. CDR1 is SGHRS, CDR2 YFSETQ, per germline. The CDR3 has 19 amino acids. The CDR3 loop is CASSLEIGVAGGGSYEQYF. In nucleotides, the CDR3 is TGCGCCAGCAGCTTGGAGATTGGTGTCGCTGGAGGGGGCTCCTACGAGCAGTACTTC.

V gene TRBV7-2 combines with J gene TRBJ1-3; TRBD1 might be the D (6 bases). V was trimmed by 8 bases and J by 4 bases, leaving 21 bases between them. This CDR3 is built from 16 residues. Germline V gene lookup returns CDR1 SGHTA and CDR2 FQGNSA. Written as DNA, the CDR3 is TGTGCCAGCGGTCGAATCTCCGCAGGGGTCGGAAACACCATATATTTT. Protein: CASGRISAGVGNTIYF. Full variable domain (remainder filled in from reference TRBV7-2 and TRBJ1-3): GAGVSQSPSNKVTEKGKDVELRCDPISGHTALYWYRQSLGQGLEFLIYFQGNSAPDKSGLPSDRFSAERTGGSVSTLTIQRTQQEDSAVYLCASGRISAGVGNTIYFGEGSWLTVV.

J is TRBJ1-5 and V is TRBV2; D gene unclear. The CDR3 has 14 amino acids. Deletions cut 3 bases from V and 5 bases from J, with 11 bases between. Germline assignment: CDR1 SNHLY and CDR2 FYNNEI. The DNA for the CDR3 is TGTGCCAGCAGTGAGATCCGGGCAGATCAGCCCCAGCATTTT. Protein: CASSEIRADQPQHF.

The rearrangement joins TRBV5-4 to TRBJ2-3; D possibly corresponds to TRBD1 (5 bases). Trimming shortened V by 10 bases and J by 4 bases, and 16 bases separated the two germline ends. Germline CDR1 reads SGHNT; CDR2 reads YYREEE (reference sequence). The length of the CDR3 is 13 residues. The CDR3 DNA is TGTGCCCATGGGGCACTACCCTCAGATACGCAGTATTTT. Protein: CAHGALPSDTQYF.

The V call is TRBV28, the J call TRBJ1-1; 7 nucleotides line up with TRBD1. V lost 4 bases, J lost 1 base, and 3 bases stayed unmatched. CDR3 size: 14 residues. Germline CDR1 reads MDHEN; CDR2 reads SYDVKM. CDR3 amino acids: CASSWGTANTEAFF. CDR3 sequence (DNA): TGTGCCAGCAGTTGGGGGACAGCGAACACTGAAGCTTTCTTT.

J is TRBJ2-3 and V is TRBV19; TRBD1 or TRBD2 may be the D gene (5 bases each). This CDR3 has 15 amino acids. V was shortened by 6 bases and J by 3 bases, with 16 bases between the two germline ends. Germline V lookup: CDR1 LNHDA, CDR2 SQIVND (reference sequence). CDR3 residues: CASRQEGRWTDTQYF. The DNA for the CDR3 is TGTGCCAGTAGGCAAGAGGGGAGATGGACAGATACGCAGTATTTT. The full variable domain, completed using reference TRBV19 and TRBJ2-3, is DGGITQSPKYLFRKEGQNVTLSCEQNLNHDAMYWYRQDPGQGLRLIYYSQIVNDFQKGDIAEGYSVSREKKESFPLTVTSAQKNPTAFYLCASRQEGRWTDTQYFGPGTRLTVL.

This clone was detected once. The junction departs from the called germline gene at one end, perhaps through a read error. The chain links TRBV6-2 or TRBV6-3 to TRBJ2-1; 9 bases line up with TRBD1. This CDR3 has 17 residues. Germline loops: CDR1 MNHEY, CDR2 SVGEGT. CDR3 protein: CASSYGTGTKVYYEQFF. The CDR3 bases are TGTGCCAGCAGTTACGGGACAGGGACGAAGGTCTACTATGAGCAGTTCTTC.

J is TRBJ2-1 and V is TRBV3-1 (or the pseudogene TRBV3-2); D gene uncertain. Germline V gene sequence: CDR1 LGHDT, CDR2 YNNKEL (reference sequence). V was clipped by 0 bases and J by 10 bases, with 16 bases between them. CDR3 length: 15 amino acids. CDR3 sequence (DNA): TGTGCCAGCAGCCAAGATGGGCTACCCCCGAAGGAGCAGTTCTTC. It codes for CASSQDGLPPKEQFF.

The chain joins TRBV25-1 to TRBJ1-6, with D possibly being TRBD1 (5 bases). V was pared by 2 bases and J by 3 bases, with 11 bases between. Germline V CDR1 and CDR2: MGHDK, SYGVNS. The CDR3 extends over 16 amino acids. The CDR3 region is CASSEQGSGYNSPLHF. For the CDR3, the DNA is TGTGCCAGCAGTGAACAGGGCTCGGGCTATAATTCACCCCTCCACTTT.

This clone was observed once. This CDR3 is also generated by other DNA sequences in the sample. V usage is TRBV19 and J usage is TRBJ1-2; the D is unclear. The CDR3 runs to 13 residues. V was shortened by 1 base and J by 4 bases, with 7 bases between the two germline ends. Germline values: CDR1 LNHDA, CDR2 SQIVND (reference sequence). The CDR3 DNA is TGTGCCAGTAGTATAGGGAGTTTCTATGGCTACACCTTC. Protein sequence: CASSIGSFYGYTF.

CDR3 nucleotides: TGTGCCAGAAGCTTGGCCGGGGTTAGCAATCAGCCCCAGCATTTT. Translated: CARSLAGVSNQPQHF. The chain combines TRBV5-3 with TRBJ1-5; D not resolved. TRBV5-3 is identified as an open reading frame with a role that is uncertain. CDR3 length: 15 residues. Trimming shortened V by 0 bases and J by 0 bases, and 7 bases separated the two germline ends.